One and the same sample provided the 8 T cell receptor beta chains below, sequenced in a study of blood T cell repertoires in COVID-19. Sequencing used immunoSEQ multiplex PCR; TCRdb keeps in-frame clones, though not all of them. The repertoire holds 55,000 or so clones, roughly 80% seen once, with under 4% in the top ten. What was sequenced was peripheral blood. These receptors originate from a man in his 60s with acute or convalescent COVID-19.

The J gene is TRBJ2-1, the V gene TRBV18, with D tentatively TRBD1 (5 bases). Germline V lookup: CDR1 KGHSH, CDR2 LQKENI. V lost 3 bases and J 0 bases, leaving 9 bases between the germline ends. The CDR3 covers 15 residues. The CDR3 protein is CASSPTRASYNEQFF. CDR3 coding DNA: TGTGCCAGCTCACCTACCAGGGCCTCCTACAATGAGCAGTTCTTC.

The CDR3 here is CATSGYGTGMLYEQFF. In nucleotides, the CDR3 is TGTGCCACCAGTGGTTACGGGACAGGGATGTTGTATGAGCAGTTCTTC. The chain has TRBV24-1 and TRBJ2-1; 9 bases are shared with TRBD1. Germline-derived CDR1 and CDR2 are KGHDR and SFDVKD. V was clipped by 5 bases and J by 8 bases; unmatched bases: 12. The CDR3 length is 16 residues.

The CDR3 bases are TGTGCCAGCAGTTACTACTCCTCTGGGACAGGGATTTCCGAGACCCAGTACTTC. Translating it yields CASSYYSSGTGISETQYF. The rearrangement joins TRBV27 to TRBJ2-5; the match to TRBD1 covers 9 bases. The CDR3 consists of 18 residues. Losses at the gene ends were 4 bases for V and 5 bases for J; bases not matched to a gene: 17. Germline-derived CDR1 and CDR2 are MNHEY and SMNVEV (reference sequence).

This clone was seen a single time. J is TRBJ1-1 and V is TRBV7-2; D unresolved. The ends were cut back, 2 bases at V and 5 bases at J, with 6 bases in the middle. The CDR3 has 12 amino acids. Germline lookup yields CDR1 SGHTA and CDR2 FQGNSA. The CDR3, as DNA: TGTGCCAGCAGCTTAAGGGAGACTGAAGCTTTCTTT. Its translation: CASSLRETEAFF.

This chain joins TRBV6-1 and TRBJ2-7; D remains unclear. This CDR3 has 14 amino acids. Germline lookup yields CDR1 MNHNS and CDR2 SASEGT. Trimming removed 3 bases at V and 6 bases at J, with 15 bases between. CDR3 sequence: CASSELAGYREQYF. Written as DNA, the CDR3 is TGTGCCAGCAGTGAGTTGGCAGGATATCGCGAGCAGTACTTC.

The chain links TRBV27 to TRBJ1-2, with 7 bases identical to TRBD1. CDR3 length equals 13 residues. V lost 2 bases, J lost 6 bases, and 3 bases stayed unmatched. From germline, CDR1 is MNHEY and CDR2 SMNVEV (reference sequence). The CDR3 protein is CASSLRGGDGYTF. CDR3 sequence (DNA): TGTGCCAGCAGTTTACGAGGGGGCGATGGCTACACCTTC.

As regards this clone: Germline and junction disagree at one end, which may indicate a read error. The chain recombines TRBV2 with TRBJ1-4, with a weak D call TRBD1 (5 bases). The CDR3 consists of 14 residues. The V gene's germline CDR1 is SNHLY and CDR2 FYNNEI. CDR3 amino acids: CASSERRAGTPPRF. The CDR3 region has the DNA TGTGCCAGCAGTGAGAGGAGGGCAGGGACCCCTCCTCGTTTT.

The chain employs TRBV5-4 and TRBJ2-1; the match to TRBD2 covers 9 bases. V lost 5 bases and J lost 3; bases outside the gene matches: 6. Germline V CDR1 and CDR2: SGHNT, YYREEE (reference sequence). The CDR3 loop spans 15 amino acids. CDR3 sequence: CASSSPSGDYNEQFF. The CDR3, as DNA: TGTGCCAGCAGTTCCCCTAGCGGGGACTACAATGAGCAGTTCTTC.